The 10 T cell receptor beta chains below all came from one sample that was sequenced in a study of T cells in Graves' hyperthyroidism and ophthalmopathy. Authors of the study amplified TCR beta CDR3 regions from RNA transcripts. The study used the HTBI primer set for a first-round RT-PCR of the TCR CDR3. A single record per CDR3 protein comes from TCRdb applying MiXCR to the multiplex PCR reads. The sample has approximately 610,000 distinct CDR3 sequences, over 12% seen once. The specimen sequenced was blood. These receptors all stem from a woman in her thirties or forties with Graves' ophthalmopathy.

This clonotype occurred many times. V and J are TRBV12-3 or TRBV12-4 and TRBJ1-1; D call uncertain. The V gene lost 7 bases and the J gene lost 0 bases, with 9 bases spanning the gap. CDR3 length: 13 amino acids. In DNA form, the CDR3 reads TGTGCCAGCAACCCGGGATTGAACACTGAAGCTTTCTTT. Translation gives CASNPGLNTEAFF.

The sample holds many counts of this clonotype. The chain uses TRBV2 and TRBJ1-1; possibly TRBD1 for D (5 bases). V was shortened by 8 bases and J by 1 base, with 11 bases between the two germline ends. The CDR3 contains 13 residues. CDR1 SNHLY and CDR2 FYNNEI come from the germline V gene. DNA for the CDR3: TGTGCCAGCGCAACCCAGGGGAACACTGAAGCTTTCTTT. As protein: CASATQGNTEAFF.

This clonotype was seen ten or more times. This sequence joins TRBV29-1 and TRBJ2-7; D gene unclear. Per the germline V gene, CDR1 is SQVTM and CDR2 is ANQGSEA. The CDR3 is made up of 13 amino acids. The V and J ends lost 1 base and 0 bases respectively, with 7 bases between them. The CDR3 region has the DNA TGCAGCGTTGAAGGGACGTACTCCTACGAGCAGTACTTC. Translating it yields CSVEGTYSYEQYF.

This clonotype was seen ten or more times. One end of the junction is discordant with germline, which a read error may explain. DNA for the CDR3: TGTGCCAGCAATGTCGTACAGGGCGGAAAAGTATTT. The encoded protein is CASNVVQGGKVF. This chain links TRBV28 with TRBJ1-1; possibly TRBD1 for D (6 bases). This CDR3 is 12 amino acids long. Per the germline V gene, CDR1 is MDHEN and CDR2 is SYDVKM.

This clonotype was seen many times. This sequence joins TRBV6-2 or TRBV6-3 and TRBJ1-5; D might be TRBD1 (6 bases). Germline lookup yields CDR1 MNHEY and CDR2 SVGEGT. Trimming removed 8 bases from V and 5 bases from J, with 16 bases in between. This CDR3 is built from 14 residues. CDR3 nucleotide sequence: TGTGCCAGCGGCGTGGGACATTCGTATCAGCCCCAGCATTTT. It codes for CASGVGHSYQPQHF.

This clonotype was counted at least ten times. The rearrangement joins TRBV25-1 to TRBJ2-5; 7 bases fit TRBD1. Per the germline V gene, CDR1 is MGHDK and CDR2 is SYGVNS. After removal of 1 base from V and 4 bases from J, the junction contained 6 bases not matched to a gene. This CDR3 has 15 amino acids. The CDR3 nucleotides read TGTGCCAGCAGTGAATCGACAGGGATTAGAGAGACCCAGTACTTC. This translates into CASSESTGIRETQYF. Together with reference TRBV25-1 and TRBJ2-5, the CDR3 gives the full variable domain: EADIYQTPRYLVIGTGKKITLECSQTMGHDKMYWYQQDPGMELHLIHYSYGVNSTEKGDLSSESTVSRIRTEHFPLTLESARPSHTSQYLCASSESTGIRETQYFGPGTRLLVL.

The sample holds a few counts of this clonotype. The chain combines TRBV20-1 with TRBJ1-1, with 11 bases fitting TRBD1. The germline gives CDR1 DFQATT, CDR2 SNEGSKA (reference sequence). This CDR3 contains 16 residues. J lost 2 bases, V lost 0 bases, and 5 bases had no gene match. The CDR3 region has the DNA TGCAGTGCTAGAGATTGGGACAGGGGGAGAAACACTGAAGCTTTCTTT. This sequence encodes CSARDWDRGRNTEAFF.

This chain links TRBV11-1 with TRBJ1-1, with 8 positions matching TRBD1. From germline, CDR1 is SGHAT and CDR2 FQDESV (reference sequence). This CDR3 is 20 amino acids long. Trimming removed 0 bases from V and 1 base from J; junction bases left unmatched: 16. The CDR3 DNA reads TGTGCCAGCAGCTTAGCGCTTGGCGGACAGGGTAAATTGCAGAACACTGAAGCTTTCTTT. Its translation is CASSLALGGQGKLQNTEAFF.

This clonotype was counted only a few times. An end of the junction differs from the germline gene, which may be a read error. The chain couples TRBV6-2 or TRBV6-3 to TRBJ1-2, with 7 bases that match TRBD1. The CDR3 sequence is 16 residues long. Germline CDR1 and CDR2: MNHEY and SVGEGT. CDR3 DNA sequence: TGTGCCAGCAGTTACGGAAGGCTGGGGACAGTTTATGGCTGCACCTTC. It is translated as CASSYGRLGTVYGCTF.

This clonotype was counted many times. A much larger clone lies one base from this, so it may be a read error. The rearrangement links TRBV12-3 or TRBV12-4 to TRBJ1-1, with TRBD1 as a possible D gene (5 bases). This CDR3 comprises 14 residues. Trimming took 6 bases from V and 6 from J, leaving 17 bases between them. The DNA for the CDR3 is TGTGCCAGCAGCTCCGGACTGGGGGACGCTGAAGCTTTCTTT. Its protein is CASSSGLGDAEAFF.